The 28 T cell receptor beta chains in this list originate from one sample, sequenced in a study of Ad26.COV2.S vaccination and SARS-CoV-2 variants. Treatment meaning: 15 to 20 received Ad26.COV2.S at low or high dose, single or two shots; 5 received placebo; per-sample allocation not given. On day 63 after the first injection, vaccine and placebo recipients gave samples. Some clones are missing from TCRdb's copy, which holds only in-frame ones; the method was immunoSEQ multiplex PCR. The sample carries some 450,000 clones, around 90% recorded once. The source was peripheral blood, collected in a trial of Ad26.COV2.S vaccine versus placebo. All receptors come from a person between 18 and 60 years old who received the Ad26.COV2.S COVID-19 vaccine or a placebo.

The chain employs TRBV18 and TRBJ2-7, with 7 bases that match TRBD1. There are 13 residues in the CDR3. Trimming at V came to 4 bases and at J to 8 bases, leaving 8 bases not matched to a gene. The germline V gene encodes CDR1 KGHSH and CDR2 LQKENI. The CDR3 loop reads CASSLDRSPKQYF. The CDR3 nucleotides read TGTGCCAGCTCACTGGACAGGTCCCCCAAGCAGTACTTC. The whole variable domain, remainder taken from reference TRBV18 and TRBJ2-7, is NAGVMQNPRHLVRRRGQEARLRCSPMKGHSHVYWYRQLPEEGLKFMVYLQKENIIDESGMPKERFSAEFPKEGPSILRIQQVVRGDSAAYFCASSLDRSPKQYFGPGTRLTVT.

This clone appeared a few times. The chain has TRBV2 and TRBJ2-2; possibly TRBD1 for D (5 bases). There are 12 residues in the CDR3. The V end lost 6 bases, the J end lost 6 bases, and 8 bases lay between the germline ends. Germline CDR1 and CDR2: SNHLY and FYNNEI. CDR3 DNA sequence: TGTGCCAGCAGACACAGGTCCGGGGAGCTGTTTTTT. Residues: CASRHRSGELFF. The whole variable domain, remainder taken from reference TRBV2 and TRBJ2-2, is EPEVTQTPSHQVTQMGQEVILRCVPISNHLYFYWYRQILGQKVEFLVSFYNNEISEKSEIFDDQFSVERPDGSNFTLKIRSTKLEDSAMYFCASRHRSGELFFGEGSRLTVL.

This rearrangement joins TRBV19 to TRBJ2-7; D gene ambiguous. Deletions cut 4 bases from V and 0 bases from J, with 10 bases between. This CDR3 is 14 amino acids long. CDR1 is LNHDA and CDR2 is SQIVND in the germline V gene (reference sequence). The DNA of the CDR3 is TGTGCCAGTAGTAGAGGTCGAGCCTCCTACGAGCAGTACTTC. This codes for CASSRGRASYEQYF.

J is TRBJ1-5 and V is TRBV28; D ambiguous. Germline assignment: CDR1 MDHEN and CDR2 SYDVKM. CDR3 length: 20 amino acids. CDR3 region: CATSSRRSQAAPYSNQPQHF. Written as DNA, the CDR3 is TGTGCTACCAGCAGTCGGAGATCGCAAGCGGCCCCTTATAGCAATCAGCCCCAGCATTTT.

J is TRBJ2-7 and V is TRBV6-6; D is undetermined. With 6 bases removed from V and 4 bases from J, the gap between germline ends came to 7 bases. The CDR3 length is 11 residues. Germline V gene data show CDR1 as MNHNY and CDR2 as SVGAGI (reference sequence). This CDR3 is CASRRQYEQYF. The CDR3 DNA sequence: TGTGCCAGCAGAAGACAATACGAGCAGTACTTC.

V and J are TRBV5-4 and TRBJ1-2; 8 nucleotides line up with TRBD1. J lost 7 bases, V lost 0 bases, and 2 bases had no gene match. This CDR3 comprises 13 residues. The germline V gene encodes CDR1 SGHNT and CDR2 YYREEE (reference sequence). This CDR3 is CASSLAGGGGYTF. Written as DNA, the CDR3 is TGTGCCAGCAGCTTGGCAGGGGGCGGTGGCTACACCTTC.

The CDR3 loop reads CASSRTGGSHAGELFF. DNA for the CDR3: TGTGCCAGCAGCCGTACGGGCGGGAGTCATGCCGGGGAGCTGTTTTTT. The J gene is TRBJ2-2, the V gene TRBV7-8; the match to TRBD2 covers 7 bases. Per germline, CDR1 SGHVS and CDR2 FQNEAQ. The CDR3 extends over 16 amino acids. With 5 bases clipped from V and 6 bases from J, the junction kept 12 bases outside the gene matches. Looking up the rest from reference TRBV7-8 and TRBJ2-2 gives the full variable domain: GAGVSQSPRYKVAKRGQDVALRCDPISGHVSLFWYQQALGQGPEFLTYFQNEAQLDKSGLPSDRFFAERPEGSVSTLKIQRTQQEDSAVYLCASSRTGGSHAGELFFGEGSRLTVL.

The rearrangement joins TRBV5-4 to TRBJ1-2; D is possibly TRBD1 (5 bases). This CDR3 has 13 residues. CDR1 and CDR2 from the germline V gene are SGHNT and YYREEE (reference sequence). Trimming pared 4 bases from V and 6 bases from J, leaving 13 bases between. This chain's CDR3 is CASSPGTYNGYTF. CDR3 nucleotide sequence: TGTGCCAGCAGCCCAGGGACCTATAATGGCTACACCTTC.

The chain uses TRBV6-5 and TRBJ2-1; 12 positions agree with TRBD2. Trimming cost V 6 bases and J 6 bases; bases outside gene matches: 6. The CDR3 runs 15 residues. The V gene's germline CDR1 is MNHEY and CDR2 SVGAGI. In DNA, the CDR3 is TGTGCCAGCAGCGGACTAGCGGGAACGGGCAATGAGCAGTTCTTC. Amino acids: CASSGLAGTGNEQFF.

This clone was picked up one time. V is TRBV5-1 and J is TRBJ1-3; TRBD1 might be the D (5 bases). The CDR3 covers 14 residues. From germline, CDR1 is SGHRS and CDR2 YFSETQ. Deletions cut 3 bases from V and 4 bases from J, with 11 bases between. CDR3 protein: CASSWGTAGNTIYF. The CDR3 bases are TGCGCCAGCAGCTGGGGGACGGCCGGAAACACCATATATTTT.

The rearrangement joins TRBV19 to TRBJ1-5, with D uncertain. V was cut by 3 bases and J by 5 bases, with 14 bases left in between. CDR1 and CDR2 from the germline V gene are LNHDA and SQIVND (reference sequence). This CDR3 is 15 amino acids long. CDR3 in DNA: TGTGCCAGTAGTATGCTGGATTGGAGGTATCAGCCCCAGCATTTT. This codes for CASSMLDWRYQPQHF. Full variable domain (remainder filled in from reference TRBV19 and TRBJ1-5): DGGITQSPKYLFRKEGQNVTLSCEQNLNHDAMYWYRQDPGQGLRLIYYSQIVNDFQKGDIAEGYSVSREKKESFPLTVTSAQKNPTAFYLCASSMLDWRYQPQHFGDGTRLSIL.

The chain couples TRBV14 to TRBJ1-6, with D perhaps TRBD1 (5 bases). Germline V CDR1 and CDR2: SGHDN, FVKESK. The V and J ends lost 4 bases and 6 bases respectively, with 16 bases between them. This CDR3 contains 16 residues. The CDR3 sequence is CASSLGGGTGNSPLHF. CDR3 bases: TGTGCCAGCAGCCTCGGCGGCGGGACGGGTAATTCACCCCTCCACTTT.

The chain joins TRBV24-1 to TRBJ1-2; TRBD1 is a possible D gene (5 bases). Trimming cost V 3 bases and J 7 bases, with 14 bases left between them. Germline CDR1 reads KGHDR; CDR2 reads SFDVKD. There are 14 residues in the CDR3. This chain's CDR3 is CATSDPRQSLGYTF. The CDR3 nucleotides are TGTGCCACCAGTGATCCCAGACAGTCCCTTGGCTACACCTTC.

The chain is built from TRBV30 and TRBJ1-5; D not certain. The CDR3 extends over 16 amino acids. CDR1 is GTSNPN, CDR2 SVGIG, per germline (reference sequence). Trimming removed 0 bases from V and 1 base from J, with 13 bases in between. CDR3 region: CAWSVPGLGSNQPQHF. The CDR3 DNA reads as TGTGCCTGGAGTGTACCGGGCCTGGGGAGCAATCAGCCCCAGCATTTT.

J is TRBJ2-7 and V is TRBV5-6; 11 bases map to TRBD1. J was trimmed by 4 bases and V by 1 base; bases with no gene match: 4. The CDR3 totals 15 residues. The germline gives CDR1 SGHDT, CDR2 YYEEEE. The CDR3 DNA reads TGTGCCAGCAGCTTGTTGGGGACAGGGGGATACGAGCAGTACTTC. This gives the protein CASSLLGTGGYEQYF.

This chain connects TRBV5-4 to TRBJ2-5; 9 nucleotides match TRBD1. The V and J ends lost 3 bases and 5 bases, in that order; junction bases with no gene match: 8. CDR1 is SGHNT and CDR2 is YYREEE in the germline V gene (reference sequence). This CDR3 has 15 residues. Written as DNA, the CDR3 is TGTGCCAGCAGCTCTACAGGGGGCATGGGGGAGACCCAGTACTTC. This codes for CASSSTGGMGETQYF.

This chain connects TRBV28 to TRBJ1-1; tentatively, D is TRBD1 (6 bases). V lost 3 bases to trimming and J lost 1 base, with 9 bases between them. The CDR3 contains 14 residues. Germline V gene lookup returns CDR1 MDHEN and CDR2 SYDVKM. The CDR3 reads CASSFRDTNTEAFF. CDR3 coding DNA: TGTGCCAGCAGTTTCCGGGACACGAACACTGAAGCTTTCTTT.

The chain joins TRBV21-1 to TRBJ2-2; the D call in the table, TRBD1, was not verified against the DNA. TRBV21-1 is marked as a pseudogene. CDR3 length equals 14 residues. The chain's CDR3 is CASLTGDEVGELFF. The DNA for the CDR3 is TGTGCCAGCTTGACAGGGGATGAAGTCGGGGAGCTGTTTTTT.

The V gene is TRBV30, the J gene TRBJ2-7; D remains unclear. Deletions cut 0 bases from V and 0 bases from J, with 18 bases between. CDR3 length: 17 residues. CDR1 and CDR2 (germline): GTSNPN, SVGIG (reference sequence). The CDR3 spells CAWSVKGPRFNSYEQYF. CDR3 nucleotides: TGTGCCTGGAGTGTAAAAGGGCCGCGATTCAACTCCTACGAGCAGTACTTC.

The genes are TRBV7-8 and TRBJ1-6; no clear D gene. Germline CDR1 SGHVS, CDR2 FQNEAQ. Trimming cost V 4 bases and J 0 bases, with 10 bases left between them. The CDR3 is made up of 16 amino acids. The CDR3 is CASSSPVFSYNSPLHF. DNA of the CDR3: TGTGCCAGCAGCTCGCCTGTCTTCTCCTATAATTCACCCCTCCACTTT.

The rearrangement uses TRBV7-6 and TRBJ2-5; D is perhaps TRBD2 (5 bases). This CDR3 spans 14 amino acids. CDR1 is SGHVS, CDR2 FNYEAQ, per germline. Trimming removed 1 base from V and 1 base from J, with 7 bases in between. The CDR3 coding sequence is TGTGCCAGCAGCTTAGTAGGGAGCCAAGAGACCCAGTACTTC. It encodes CASSLVGSQETQYF.

This chain joins TRBV5-1 and TRBJ1-6; no clear D. CDR1 and CDR2 from the germline V gene are SGHRS and YFSETQ. The V end lost 0 bases, the J end lost 5 bases, and 6 bases lay between the germline ends. This CDR3 is 14 amino acids long. The CDR3 is CASSLGRDNSPLHF. DNA for the CDR3: TGCGCCAGCAGCTTGGGGCGGGATAATTCACCCCTCCACTTT.

The chain carries TRBV3-1 (or the pseudogene TRBV3-2) and TRBJ2-1, with TRBD2 matching 9 bases. V lost 4 bases, J lost 6 bases, and 10 bases stayed unmatched. Germline CDR1 is LGHDT and CDR2 is YNNKEL (reference sequence). The CDR3 spans 16 residues. The CDR3: CASSLAGTSIPNEQFF. The CDR3 bases are TGTGCCAGCAGCCTTGCCGGGACTAGCATCCCCAATGAGCAGTTCTTC.

J is TRBJ2-1 and V is TRBV7-2; 9 bases agree with TRBD1. This CDR3 region has 16 residues. CDR1 and CDR2 (germline): SGHTA, FQGNSA. The ends lost 1 base at V and 7 bases at J; junction bases unmatched: 8. In DNA form, the CDR3 reads TGTGCCAGCAGCTTAGAGGTGGGACAGGGTTATAATGAGCAGTTCTTC. It encodes CASSLEVGQGYNEQFF.

The chain joins TRBV5-1 to TRBJ2-3; 8 bases agree with TRBD1. Germline lookup yields CDR1 SGHRS and CDR2 YFSETQ. This CDR3 contains 15 residues. V gave up 2 bases and J gave up 2 bases; unmatched junction bases: 4. The CDR3: CASSFQGAFTDTQYF. The CDR3 DNA reads TGCGCCAGCAGCTTCCAGGGGGCTTTCACAGATACGCAGTATTTT.

In the case of this clone: Other nucleotide sequences in the sample specify the same CDR3. In nucleotides, the CDR3 is TGTGCCAGCAGCCCCGGCCCCTACGAGCAGTACTTC. Amino acid sequence: CASSPGPYEQYF. The chain links TRBV3-1 (or the pseudogene TRBV3-2) to TRBJ2-7; no clear D gene. Germline assignment: CDR1 LGHDT and CDR2 YNNKEL (reference sequence). V lost 4 bases to trimming and J lost 2 bases, with 6 bases between them. CDR3 length: 12 residues.

This chain connects TRBV6-1 to TRBJ1-6; D is uncertain. V gave up 1 base and J gave up 10 bases, with 20 bases separating them. Per germline, CDR1 MNHNS and CDR2 SASEGT. The CDR3 contains 17 residues. The chain's CDR3 is CASSEEWSLKGRSPLHF. CDR3 nucleotides: TGTGCCAGCAGTGAAGAATGGAGTTTAAAGGGTCGATCACCCCTCCACTTT.

The chain links TRBV24-1 to TRBJ1-2; D remains ambiguous. V lost 6 bases to trimming and J lost 8 bases, with 18 bases between them. Germline V gives CDR1 KGHDR, CDR2 SFDVKD. This CDR3 has 14 residues. The CDR3 nucleotides are TGTGCCACCAGTACTAGTCCTGGGTCCGACGGCTACACCTTC. It yields the protein CATSTSPGSDGYTF.